This TCR beta chain stems from a study of T-cell memory formation after mild COVID-19. Whole-study findings and limits: There were some responding clones in pre-infection memory, which suggested that cross-reactive memory had joined.

Using its own MiXCR run on the 5' RACE reads, TCRdb lists one record per CDR3 protein. The profile shows roughly 600,000 distinct CDR3 sequences, roughly 18% of them singletons. Looked up from germline, CDR1 is MNHEY and CDR2 is SVGAGI. V lost 5 bases and J 2 bases, leaving 9 bases between the germline ends. The CDR3 length is 13 residues. Comment on this clonotype: The antigen is undetermined.

This chain connects TRBV6-5 to TRBJ2-5; D is unclear. The sequenced sample was PBMCs or a T cell subset sorted from them (not recorded which). The source is an adult woman who had mild COVID-19 (a few samples of this study predate the infection). Cell type and time point are not known. CDR3 in amino acids: CASSRKRQETQYF. The CDR3 DNA reads TGTGCCAGCAGTCGAAAGAGGCAAGAGACCCAGTACTTC.